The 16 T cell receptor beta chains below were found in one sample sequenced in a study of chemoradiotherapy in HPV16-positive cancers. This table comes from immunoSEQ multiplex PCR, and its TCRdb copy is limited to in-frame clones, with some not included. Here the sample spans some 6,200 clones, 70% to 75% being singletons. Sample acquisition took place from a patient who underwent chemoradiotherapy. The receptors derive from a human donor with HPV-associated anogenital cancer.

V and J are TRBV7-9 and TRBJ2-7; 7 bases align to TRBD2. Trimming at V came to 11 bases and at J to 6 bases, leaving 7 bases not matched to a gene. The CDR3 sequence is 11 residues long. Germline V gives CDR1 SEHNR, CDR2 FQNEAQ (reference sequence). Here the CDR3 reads CAGGERGEQYF. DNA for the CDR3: TGTGCCGGGGGGGAGCGGGGCGAGCAGTACTTC.

CDR3 nucleotide sequence: TGTGCCAGCAGCTTAAATTCCTGGGGGAGGCCCGGGGATACGCAGTATTTT. This gives the protein CASSLNSWGRPGDTQYF. The gene calls are TRBV7-3 and TRBJ2-3, with a possible D match to TRBD2 (6 bases). The CDR3 covers 17 residues. V was cut by 1 base and J by 6 bases, with 20 bases left in between. Looked up from germline, CDR1 is SGHTA and CDR2 is FQGTGA.

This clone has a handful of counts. CDR3 coding DNA: TGCGCCAGCAGCTGGGTAGGGGACGAGCAGTACTTC. This translates into CASSWVGDEQYF. This chain joins TRBV5-1 and TRBJ2-7; D possibly corresponds to TRBD1 (5 bases). The CDR3 consists of 12 residues. V was clipped by 3 bases and J by 5 bases, with 9 bases between them. Germline values: CDR1 SGHRS, CDR2 YFSETQ.

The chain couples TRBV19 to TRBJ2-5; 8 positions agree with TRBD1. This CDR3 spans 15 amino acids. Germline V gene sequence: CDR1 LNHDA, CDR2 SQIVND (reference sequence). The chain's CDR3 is CASNPGQVTGETQYF. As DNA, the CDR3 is TGTGCTTCAAACCCGGGACAGGTCACTGGGGAGACCCAGTACTTC.

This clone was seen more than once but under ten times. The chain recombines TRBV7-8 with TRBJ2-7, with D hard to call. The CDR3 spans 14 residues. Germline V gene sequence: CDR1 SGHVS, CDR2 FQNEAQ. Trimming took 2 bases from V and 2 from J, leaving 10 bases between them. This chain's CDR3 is CASSLRVGPYEQYF. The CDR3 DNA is TGTGCCAGCAGCTTACGGGTTGGACCCTACGAGCAGTACTTC.

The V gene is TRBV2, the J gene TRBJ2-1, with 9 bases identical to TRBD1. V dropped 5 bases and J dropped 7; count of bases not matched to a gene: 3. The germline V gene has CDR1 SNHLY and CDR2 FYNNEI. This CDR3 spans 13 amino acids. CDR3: CASSRDRANEQFF. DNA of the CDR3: TGTGCCAGCAGTCGGGACAGGGCGAATGAGCAGTTCTTC.

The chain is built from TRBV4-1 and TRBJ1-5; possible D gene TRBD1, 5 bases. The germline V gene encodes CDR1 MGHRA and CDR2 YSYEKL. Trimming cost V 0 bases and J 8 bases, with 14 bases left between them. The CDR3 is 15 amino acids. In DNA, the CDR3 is TGCGCCAGCAGCCAAGATTGGGCAGGGACGAAGCCCCAGCATTTT. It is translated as CASSQDWAGTKPQHF.

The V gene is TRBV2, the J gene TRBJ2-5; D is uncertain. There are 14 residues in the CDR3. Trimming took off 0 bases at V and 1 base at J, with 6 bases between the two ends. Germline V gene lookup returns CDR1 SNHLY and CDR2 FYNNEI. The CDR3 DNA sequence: TGTGCCAGCAGTGAAGCTTGGGTCCAAGAGACCCAGTACTTC. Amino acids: CASSEAWVQETQYF.

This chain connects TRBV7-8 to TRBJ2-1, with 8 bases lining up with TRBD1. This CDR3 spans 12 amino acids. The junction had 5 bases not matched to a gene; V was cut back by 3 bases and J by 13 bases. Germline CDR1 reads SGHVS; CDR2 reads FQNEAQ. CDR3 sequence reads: CASSFSGTGQFF. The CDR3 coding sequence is TGTGCCAGCAGCTTCTCCGGGACAGGACAGTTCTTC.

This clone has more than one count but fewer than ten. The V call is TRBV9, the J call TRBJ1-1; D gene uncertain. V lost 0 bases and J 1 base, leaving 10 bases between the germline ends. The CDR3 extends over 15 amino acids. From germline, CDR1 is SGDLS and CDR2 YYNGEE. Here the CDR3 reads CASSVVGIQNTEAFF. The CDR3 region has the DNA TGTGCCAGCAGCGTAGTAGGGATCCAGAACACTGAAGCTTTCTTT.

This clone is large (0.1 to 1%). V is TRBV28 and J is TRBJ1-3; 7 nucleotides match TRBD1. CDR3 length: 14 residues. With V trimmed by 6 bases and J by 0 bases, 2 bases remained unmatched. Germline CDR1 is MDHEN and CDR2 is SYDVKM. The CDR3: CASRQGSSGNTIYF. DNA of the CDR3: TGTGCCAGCAGACAGGGGTCCTCTGGAAACACCATATATTTT.

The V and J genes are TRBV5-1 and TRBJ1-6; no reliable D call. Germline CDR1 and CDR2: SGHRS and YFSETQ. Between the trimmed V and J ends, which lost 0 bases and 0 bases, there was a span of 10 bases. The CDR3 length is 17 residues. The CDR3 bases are TGCGCCAGCAGCTTGGCCAGCGCGAGCTCCTATAATTCACCCCTCCACTTT. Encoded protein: CASSLASASSYNSPLHF.

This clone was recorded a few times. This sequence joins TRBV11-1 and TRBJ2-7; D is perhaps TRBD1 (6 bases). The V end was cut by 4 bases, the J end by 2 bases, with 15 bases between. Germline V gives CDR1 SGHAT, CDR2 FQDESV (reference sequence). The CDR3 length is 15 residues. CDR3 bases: TGTGCCAGCAGCTGGAGCAGGGGACCGACCTACGAGCAGTACTTC. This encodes CASSWSRGPTYEQYF.

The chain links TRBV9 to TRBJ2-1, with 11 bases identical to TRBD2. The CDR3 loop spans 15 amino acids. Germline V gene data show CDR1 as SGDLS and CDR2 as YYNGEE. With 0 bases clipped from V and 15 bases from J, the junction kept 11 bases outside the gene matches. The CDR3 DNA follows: TGTGCCAGCAGCGTAGTGGCTAGCGGGGGGCCTGGGCTGTTCTTC. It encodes CASSVVASGGPGLFF.

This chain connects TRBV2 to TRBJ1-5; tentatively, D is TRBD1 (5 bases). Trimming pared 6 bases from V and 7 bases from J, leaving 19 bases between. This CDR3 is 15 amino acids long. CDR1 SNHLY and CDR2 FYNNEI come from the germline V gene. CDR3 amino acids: CASRGDVGIGQPQHF. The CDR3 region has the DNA TGTGCCAGCAGGGGGGACGTAGGTATAGGGCAGCCCCAGCATTTT.

The CDR3 DNA reads TGTGCCAGCTCAGCCCAGACAGGGGTAGATCAGCCCCAGCATTTT. Encoded protein: CASSAQTGVDQPQHF. This sequence joins TRBV18 and TRBJ1-5; 8 bases match TRBD1. The CDR3 runs 15 residues. The junction had 8 bases not matched to a gene; V was cut back by 5 bases and J by 5 bases. Germline CDR1 is KGHSH and CDR2 is LQKENI.